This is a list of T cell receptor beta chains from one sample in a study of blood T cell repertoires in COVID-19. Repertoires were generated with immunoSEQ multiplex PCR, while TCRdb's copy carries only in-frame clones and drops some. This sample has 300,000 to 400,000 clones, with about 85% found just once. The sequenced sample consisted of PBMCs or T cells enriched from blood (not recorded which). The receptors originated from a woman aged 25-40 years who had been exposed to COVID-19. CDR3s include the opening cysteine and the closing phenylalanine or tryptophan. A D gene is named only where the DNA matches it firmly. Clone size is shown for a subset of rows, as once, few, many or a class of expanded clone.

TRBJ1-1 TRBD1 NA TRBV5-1 CASSPGTGDLYTEAFF TGCGCCAGCAGCCCCGGGACAGGGGACTTATACACTGAAGCTTTCTTT
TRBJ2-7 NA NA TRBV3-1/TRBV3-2 CASSPPSDYEQYF TGTGCCAGCAGCCCGCCTAGCGACTACGAGCAGTACTTC
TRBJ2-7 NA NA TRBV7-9 CASSFNTDEQYF TGTGCCAGCAGCTTTAACACAGATGAGCAGTACTTC
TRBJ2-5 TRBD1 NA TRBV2 CASKDRGETQYF TGTGCCAGCAAGGACAGGGGCGAGACCCAGTACTTC
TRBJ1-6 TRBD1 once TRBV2 CAKRITGGGSPLHF TGTGCCAAGAGAATAACAGGGGGCGGTTCACCCCTCCACTTT
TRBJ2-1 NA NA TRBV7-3 CASSLDSSSSYNEQFF TGTGCCAGCAGCTTAGACTCTTCGAGCTCCTACAATGAGCAGTTCTTC
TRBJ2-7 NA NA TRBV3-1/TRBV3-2 CASSQSGYEQYF TGTGCCAGCAGCCAATCCGGCTACGAGCAGTACTTC
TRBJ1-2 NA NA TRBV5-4 CASSLVGGSNYGYTF TGTGCCAGCAGCTTGGTGGGGGGTTCTAACTATGGCTACACCTTC
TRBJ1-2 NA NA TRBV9 CASSVWDTPNYGYTF TGTGCCAGCAGCGTATGGGACACACCTAACTATGGCTACACCTTC
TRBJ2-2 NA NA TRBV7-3 CASSAYQAETNTGELFF TGTGCCAGCAGCGCATATCAAGCCGAGACGAACACCGGGGAGCTGTTTTTT
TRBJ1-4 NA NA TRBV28 CASSEAGQLIGKLFF TGTGCCAGCAGTGAGGCTGGACAGCTAATCGGAAAACTGTTTTTT
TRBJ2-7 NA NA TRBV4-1 CASRLRTGNGFYEQYF TGCGCCAGCCGCCTCAGAACAGGGAATGGGTTCTACGAGCAGTACTTC
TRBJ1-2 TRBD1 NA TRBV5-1 CASSPTWTGHYGYTF TGCGCCAGCAGCCCTACCTGGACAGGGCACTATGGCTACACCTTC
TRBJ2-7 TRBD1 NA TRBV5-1 CASSLPLTGTYEQYF TGCGCCAGCAGCTTACCCTTGACAGGGACCTACGAGCAGTACTTC
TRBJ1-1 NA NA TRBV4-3 CASSQRTSEVEAFF TGCGCCAGCAGCCAGCGGACAAGCGAAGTTGAAGCTTTCTTT
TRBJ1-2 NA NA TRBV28 CASSFVNGYTF TGTGCCAGCAGTTTTGTTAATGGCTACACCTTC
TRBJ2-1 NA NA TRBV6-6 CASSSLLISPENEQFF TGTGCCAGCAGTTCCCTACTCATTAGCCCGGAGAATGAGCAGTTCTTC
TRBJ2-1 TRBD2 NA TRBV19 CASSILTSGGNEQFF TGTGCCAGTAGTATCTTGACTAGCGGGGGGAATGAGCAGTTCTTC
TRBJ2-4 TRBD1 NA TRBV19 CASSGTELRRIQYF TGTGCCAGTAGTGGGACAGAGCTAAGGAGGATTCAGTACTTC
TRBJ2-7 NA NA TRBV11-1 CASSGRTDSYEQYF TGTGCCAGCAGCGGACGGACTGATTCCTACGAGCAGTACTTC
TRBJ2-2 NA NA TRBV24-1 CATSDLGHNTGELFF TGTGCCACCAGTGATTTGGGACATAACACCGGGGAGCTGTTTTTT
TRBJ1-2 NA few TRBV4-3 CASSQVARTRGSYGYTF TGCGCCAGCAGCCAAGTAGCACGGACCCGGGGGAGCTATGGCTACACCTTC
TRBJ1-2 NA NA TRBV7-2 CASSPRGGNYGYTF TGTGCCAGCAGCCCCCGCGGGGGAAACTATGGCTACACCTTC
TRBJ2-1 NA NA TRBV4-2 CASSQDDRIYNEQFF TGTGCCAGCAGCCAAGACGACAGGATCTACAATGAGCAGTTCTTC
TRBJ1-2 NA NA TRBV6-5 CASSYLEQGFNYGYTF TGTGCCAGCAGTTACTTAGAACAGGGATTTAACTATGGCTACACCTTC
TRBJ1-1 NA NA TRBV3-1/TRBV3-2 CASSQVVGEGAKTAFF TGTGCCAGCAGCCAAGTAGTGGGGGAGGGCGCCAAGACGGCTTTCTTT
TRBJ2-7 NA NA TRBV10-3 CAIRQEKVSYEQYF TGTGCCATCAGACAGGAGAAAGTATCCTACGAGCAGTACTTC
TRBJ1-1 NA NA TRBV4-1 CASSQHQVTNTEAFF TGCGCCAGCAGCCAGCACCAGGTGACGAACACTGAAGCTTTCTTT
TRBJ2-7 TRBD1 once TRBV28 CASRQGGIISYEQYF TGTGCCAGCCGACAAGGGGGCATCATTTCCTACGAGCAGTACTTC